This T cell receptor beta chain comes out of a study of T cells in Graves' hyperthyroidism and ophthalmopathy. Hyperthyroidism had been newly diagnosed in patients aged 18 to 65, and its duration was under 2 months. Diagnoses rested on clinical symptoms, serum thyroxine and TRAb, thyroid ultrasound and orbital computed tomography. This clonotype showed up many times. Its cognate antigen is unknown. Points from the study as a whole: Most expanded thyroid clonotypes above 0.001 recurred in blood.

It was RNA transcripts that yielded the amplified TCR beta CDR3 regions. HTBI primers drove first-round RT-PCR of the TCR CDR3. TCRdb redid the calling of the multiplex PCR reads with MiXCR, one entry per CDR3 protein. Seen here are 300,000 to 450,000 distinct CDR3 sequences, roughly 13% observed once, and the top ten hold about 9.1%. Sequenced input: blood. This receptor was taken from a woman under 30 with Graves' hyperthyroidism.

This CDR3 reads CASSSTSGQGNSPLHF. CDR3 nucleotide sequence: TGTGCCAGCAGTTCGACCTCGGGACAGGGGAATTCACCCCTCCACTTT. The rearrangement joins TRBV12-3 or TRBV12-4 to TRBJ1-6; 10 bases are shared with TRBD1. The trim removed 4 bases at V and 7 bases at J, leaving 7 bases unmatched. The CDR3 covers 16 residues.